One sample yielded the 18 T cell receptor beta chains listed below, sequenced in a study of CXCR3-negative and CXCR3-positive naive CD8 T cells. UMI-labeled TRB cDNA libraries were prepared by 5' RACE. For each CDR3 protein, TCRdb gives one entry from its re-call of the 5' RACE reads, without DNA. The record lists about 42,000 distinct CDR3 sequences, of which the ten most abundant hold 2% to 2.5%. Specimen: naive CXCR3- CD8+ T cells from blood. Subset here: CD45RO-CCR7+CD27+CD95- naive CD8+ T cells lacking CXCR3 (TNR3-). All receptors come from a human donor in good health. Some clones in this sample may be carry-over from other donors' samples.

CDR3 region: CASSSTRGDSNQPQHF. The chain combines TRBV12-3 or TRBV12-4 with TRBJ1-5. This CDR3 is built from 16 residues.

The CDR3: CSVAGTVLSGANVLTF. This chain joins TRBV29-1 and TRBJ2-6; without DNA, the TCRdb call of TRBD1 cannot be checked. The CDR3 contains 16 residues. Germline CDR1 reads SQVTM; CDR2 reads ANQGSEA.

V usage is TRBV6-2 or TRBV6-3 and J usage is TRBJ1-5. The CDR3 is 14 residues long. The germline gives CDR1 MNHEY, CDR2 SVGEGT. This chain's CDR3 is CASSYSIGNQPQHF.

The chain joins TRBV12-3 or TRBV12-4 to TRBJ1-5; TCRdb's D call of TRBD1 is untestable without DNA. CDR3 length: 15 amino acids. CDR3 amino acids: CASSLRWRNNQPQHF.

V is TRBV7-6 and J is TRBJ2-4; TCRdb returns TRBD1, unconfirmable since there is no DNA. The CDR3 runs 17 residues. Germline CDR1 and CDR2: SGHVS and FNYEAQ. The CDR3 loop reads CASSLNAGQGATNIQYF.

The rearrangement links TRBV28 to TRBJ1-5; TCRdb's D call of TRBD1 is untestable without DNA. Germline CDR1 is MDHEN and CDR2 is SYDVKM. This CDR3 has 15 residues. The CDR3 spells CASSPQGRVNQPQHF. Filled out from reference TRBV28 and TRBJ1-5, the complete variable domain reads DVKVTQSSRYLVKRTGEKVFLECVQDMDHENMFWYRQDPGLGLRLIYFSYDVKMKEKGDIPEGYSVSREKKERFSLILESASTNQTSMYLCASSPQGRVNQPQHFGDGTRLSIL.

V usage is TRBV10-3 and J usage is TRBJ2-1. Germline loops: CDR1 ENHRY, CDR2 SYGVKD. The CDR3 spans 12 residues. CDR3: CAISESGNEQFF.

The chain has TRBV6-9 and TRBJ1-5; the D gene TCRdb calls, TRBD1, cannot be checked with no DNA. The CDR3 is 20 amino acids. The germline CDR1 and CDR2 sequences are MNHGY and SVAAGI. This chain's CDR3 is CASSFVELGQDGYSNQPQHF.

The V and J genes are TRBV29-1 and TRBJ2-5. Germline assignment: CDR1 SQVTM and CDR2 ANQGSEA. The CDR3 has 18 residues. This chain's CDR3 is CSVEDPIRSAGLQETQYF.

The rearrangement uses TRBV20-1 and TRBJ2-1; TCRdb reports TRBD1, a call that lacks DNA to check it against. CDR1 and CDR2 (germline): DFQATT, SNEGSKA (reference sequence). The CDR3 extends over 15 amino acids. The CDR3 sequence is CSADRMDRAYNEQFF.

CDR3 sequence: CASRLGTSGLSYNEQFF. This chain uses TRBV7-9 with TRBJ2-1; the TCRdb D gene call, TRBD2, has no DNA to confirm it. This CDR3 region has 17 residues. Germline V CDR1 and CDR2: SEHNR, FQNEAQ (reference sequence).

CDR3 protein: CASSHPRGQSGTDTQYF. The chain recombines TRBV7-6 with TRBJ2-3; TCRdb lists TRBD1, though no DNA is available to test this call. Germline CDR1 and CDR2: SGHVS and FNYEAQ. The CDR3 is made up of 17 amino acids.

J is TRBJ2-2 and V is TRBV19; TCRdb indicates TRBD1, and absent DNA this call remains unverified. CDR3 length equals 15 residues. Looked up from germline, CDR1 is LNHDA and CDR2 is SQIVND (reference sequence). CDR3 sequence reads: CASSGGNANTGELFF.

The CDR3 loop is CASSRDRGANQETQYF. V usage is TRBV7-8 and J usage is TRBJ2-5; TCRdb outputs TRBD1, but without DNA this stays unchecked. The CDR3 totals 16 residues. Germline CDR1 reads SGHVS; CDR2 reads FQNEAQ.

The V call is TRBV12-3 or TRBV12-4, the J call TRBJ2-3; TCRdb designates TRBD2, a call that cannot be tested without DNA. This CDR3 region has 14 residues. CDR3 in amino acids: CASSFRGSTDTQYF.

The V and J genes are TRBV28 and TRBJ2-1. The CDR3 covers 13 residues. The germline V gene has CDR1 MDHEN and CDR2 SYDVKM. CDR3: CASSLGPVDEQFF. Based on the CDR3 plus reference TRBV28 and TRBJ2-1, the full variable domain is DVKVTQSSRYLVKRTGEKVFLECVQDMDHENMFWYRQDPGLGLRLIYFSYDVKMKEKGDIPEGYSVSREKKERFSLILESASTNQTSMYLCASSLGPVDEQFFGPGTRLTVL.

Here the CDR3 reads CAWSATGGTEAFF. The V and J genes are TRBV30 and TRBJ1-1; lacking DNA, the TRBD1 call made by TCRdb goes unchecked. This CDR3 comprises 13 residues. CDR1 GTSNPN and CDR2 SVGIG come from the germline V gene (reference sequence).

This clonotype shows up as medium-sized by frequency. J is TRBJ2-7 and V is TRBV6-1; absent DNA, TCRdb's TRBD1 call cannot be checked. Germline values: CDR1 MNHNS, CDR2 SASEGT. This CDR3 spans 13 amino acids. The CDR3 region is CASSRTGMDEQYF.